The 5 T cell receptor beta chains given below trace back to one sample, sequenced in a study of T cell clonotyping in hematopoietic cell transplantation. Only in-frame clones appear in the TCRdb table, and some are missing; sequencing was by immunoSEQ multiplex PCR. The data hold some 15,000 clones, with 85% to 90% observed a single time. Material: peripheral blood mononuclear cells. The origin of the receptors is a man aged 45-65 years in good health. Some clones in this sample may be carry-over from other donors' samples.

The V gene is TRBV5-6, the J gene TRBJ1-1; 7 nucleotides agree with TRBD1. The germline V gene has CDR1 SGHDT and CDR2 YYEEEE. CDR3 length: 16 amino acids. V dropped 0 bases and J dropped 1; count of bases not matched to a gene: 6. CDR3 region: CASSLVGGARNTEAFF. The CDR3 DNA reads TGTGCCAGCAGCTTGGTAGGGGGCGCGAGGAACACTGAAGCTTTCTTT. Combining the CDR3 with reference TRBV5-6 and TRBJ1-1 gives the whole variable domain DAGVTQSPTHLIKTRGQQVTLRCSPKSGHDTVSWYQQALGQGPQFIFQYYEEEERQRGNFPDRFSGHQFPNYSSELNVNALLLGDSALYLCASSLVGGARNTEAFFGQGTRLTVV.

The CDR3 reads CASSQDPDYEQYF. CDR3 DNA sequence: TGCGCCAGCAGCCAAGATCCAGACTACGAGCAGTACTTC. This chain connects TRBV4-3 to TRBJ2-7, with D uncertain. Germline CDR1 LGHNA, CDR2 YSLEER. The CDR3 loop spans 13 amino acids. Trimming took 0 bases from V and 3 from J, leaving 6 bases between them.

This chain connects TRBV28 to TRBJ2-7, with 15 positions matching TRBD2. Germline V gene data show CDR1 as MDHEN and CDR2 as SYDVKM. This CDR3 is built from 20 residues. V gave up 4 bases and J gave up 0 bases; unmatched junction bases: 13. The CDR3 nucleotides read TGTGCCAGCAGTTCCCCTGGGGGACTAGCGGGGGGCTTTAGCTCCTACGAGCAGTACTTC. It encodes CASSSPGGLAGGFSSYEQYF.

This sequence joins TRBV4-2 and TRBJ2-5; 13 bases line up with TRBD2. This CDR3 has 17 amino acids. Germline CDR1 and CDR2: LGHNA and YNFKEQ. V lost 3 bases and J lost 5; bases outside the gene matches: 9. This chain's CDR3 is CASSHTGTSGVGETQYF. For the CDR3, the DNA is TGTGCCAGCAGCCACACCGGGACTAGCGGGGTCGGTGAGACCCAGTACTTC.

The chain has TRBV9 and TRBJ2-1, with TRBD1 identical over 10 bases. Germline CDR1 SGDLS, CDR2 YYNGEE. The CDR3 consists of 15 residues. V trimming: 2 bases; J trimming: 7 bases; junction bases outside the gene matches: 6. CDR3 protein: CASSVRQGADNEQFF. The CDR3 DNA reads as TGTGCCAGCAGCGTTAGACAGGGGGCGGATAATGAGCAGTTCTTC.